The 20 T cell receptor beta chains below all came from one sample that was sequenced in a study of blood T cell repertoires in COVID-19. Method: immunoSEQ multiplex PCR; TCRdb's copy keeps in-frame clones and lacks some. Among some 170,000 clones listed, around 76% were seen once. The sequenced sample consisted of peripheral blood. The receptor set was obtained from a woman between 65 and 79 years old with acute or convalescent COVID-19.

This sequence joins TRBV7-2 and TRBJ2-7; D is perhaps TRBD1 (5 bases). The CDR3 has 13 amino acids. Germline CDR1 SGHTA, CDR2 FQGNSA. V was shortened by 2 bases and J by 7 bases, with 12 bases between the two germline ends. The CDR3 protein is CASSLIRQGEQYF. CDR3 bases: TGTGCCAGCAGCTTAATAAGGCAGGGAGAGCAGTACTTC.

The V and J genes are TRBV7-8 and TRBJ1-6; no clear D. The germline V gene has CDR1 SGHVS and CDR2 FQNEAQ. This CDR3 has 15 residues. Trimming took off 1 base at V and 5 bases at J, with 9 bases between the two ends. The CDR3 protein is CASSLVRSHNSPLHF. The CDR3 region has the DNA TGTGCCAGCAGCTTAGTACGGTCGCATAATTCACCCCTCCACTTT.

The chain uses TRBV4-1 and TRBJ1-2; D uncertain. Per the germline V gene, CDR1 is MGHRA and CDR2 is YSYEKL. The length of the CDR3 is 16 residues. V gave up 5 bases and J gave up 0 bases, with 16 bases separating them. The CDR3 DNA follows: TGCGCCAGCAGCGAAGGATTAGAGTCCGCTAACTATGGCTACACCTTC. This sequence encodes CASSEGLESANYGYTF.

The genes are TRBV7-3 and TRBJ2-5; tentatively, D is TRBD2 (6 bases). Germline V CDR1 and CDR2: SGHTA, FQGTGA. V gave up 6 bases and J gave up 2 bases, with 13 bases separating them. The CDR3 covers 14 residues. The CDR3 protein is CASSPAGGQETQYF. CDR3 in DNA: TGTGCCAGCAGTCCTGCAGGAGGGCAAGAGACCCAGTACTTC.

This chain links TRBV6-5 with TRBJ1-2; 7 positions agree with TRBD1. V lost 7 bases to trimming and J lost 4 bases; unmatched junction nucleotides: 9. CDR1 is MNHEY, CDR2 SVGAGI, per germline. The CDR3 spans 14 residues. The CDR3 loop reads CASNPDRAAYGYTF. The CDR3 DNA follows: TGTGCCAGCAATCCAGACAGGGCGGCCTATGGCTACACCTTC.

The chain links TRBV6-2 or TRBV6-3 to TRBJ2-7; 8 positions match TRBD1. The CDR3 loop spans 12 amino acids. The V and J ends lost 5 bases and 4 bases, in that order; junction bases with no gene match: 1. From germline, CDR1 is MNHEY and CDR2 SVGEGT. The CDR3 loop is CASSDRGYEQYF. The CDR3 DNA is TGTGCCAGCAGTGACAGGGGATACGAGCAGTACTTC.

The chain recombines TRBV28 with TRBJ2-2, with a tentative D call TRBD2 (5 bases). With 5 bases removed from V and 2 bases from J, the gap between germline ends came to 15 bases. This CDR3 has 16 amino acids. The germline CDR1 and CDR2 sequences are MDHEN and SYDVKM. As DNA, the CDR3 is TGTGCCAGCAGTCCACTAGAGTCACCAAACACCGGGGAGCTGTTTTTT. It encodes CASSPLESPNTGELFF.

The rearrangement uses TRBV10-3 and TRBJ2-1; 8 nucleotides align to TRBD2. The CDR3 spans 14 residues. Germline V gene lookup returns CDR1 ENHRY and CDR2 SYGVKD. J was trimmed by 5 bases and V by 6 bases; bases with no gene match: 6. The CDR3 DNA is TGTGCCATCAGGGCGGGGGGAAAAGACAATGAGCAGTTCTTC. It is translated as CAIRAGGKDNEQFF.

The V gene is TRBV6-2 or TRBV6-3, the J gene TRBJ1-1; 7 bases are shared with TRBD1. V dropped 2 bases and J dropped 3; count of bases not matched to a gene: 9. Germline V CDR1 and CDR2: MNHEY, SVGEGT. This CDR3 comprises 16 residues. The CDR3 DNA follows: TGTGCCAGCAGTTACATTAAGGGCAGGGGGTACACTGAAGCTTTCTTT. Translated: CASSYIKGRGYTEAFF.

The chain is built from TRBV5-4 and TRBJ2-3; perhaps TRBD2 as D (6 bases). V shed 3 bases and J shed 3 bases, with 14 bases lying between them. CDR1 is SGHNT and CDR2 is YYREEE in the germline V gene (reference sequence). The CDR3 extends over 15 amino acids. Here the CDR3 reads CASSSDSGVTDTQYF. For the CDR3, the DNA is TGTGCCAGCAGCTCAGATTCGGGGGTGACAGATACGCAGTATTTT.

The rearrangement links TRBV7-2 to TRBJ2-3; 7 bases are shared with TRBD2. Germline CDR1 is SGHTA and CDR2 is FQGNSA. This CDR3 is built from 16 residues. J gave up 6 bases and V 6 bases, and 15 bases lay outside the gene matches. In DNA, the CDR3 is TGTGCCAGCAGTTTAAGGGGTGGGAGGGGATCGGATACGCAGTATTTT. Translating gives CASSLRGGRGSDTQYF.

This chain links TRBV10-1 with TRBJ2-3; D might be TRBD1 (6 bases). The CDR3 has 19 residues. Germline assignment: CDR1 WNHNN and CDR2 SYGVQD (reference sequence). V dropped 4 bases and J dropped 0 bases, with 23 bases sitting between them. The CDR3, as DNA: TGCGCCAGCAGTGGATCCCGGGACAAGACCTCCTTAAGCACAGATACGCAGTATTTT. Translation: CASSGSRDKTSLSTDTQYF.

This clone was detected only a few times. The chain couples TRBV5-1 to TRBJ2-1; D uncertain. The CDR3 extends over 12 amino acids. V lost 2 bases and J 4 bases, leaving 4 bases between the germline ends. Germline lookup yields CDR1 SGHRS and CDR2 YFSETQ. CDR3 DNA: TGCGCCAGCAGCTTACAATACAATGAGCAGTTCTTC. This sequence encodes CASSLQYNEQFF.

The chain has TRBV5-1 and TRBJ1-1; perhaps TRBD1 as D (6 bases). Germline CDR1 and CDR2: SGHRS and YFSETQ. This CDR3 contains 14 residues. Trimming pared 0 bases from V and 4 bases from J, leaving 10 bases between. CDR3 in amino acids: CASSLAGARTEAFF. CDR3 nucleotides: TGCGCCAGCAGCTTGGCAGGGGCGCGCACTGAAGCTTTCTTT. The full variable domain, with the rest looked up from reference TRBV5-1 and TRBJ1-1, is KAGVTQTPRYLIKTRGQQVTLSCSPISGHRSVSWYQQTPGQGLQFLFEYFSETQRNKGNFPGRFSGRQFSNSRSEMNVSTLELGDSALYLCASSLAGARTEAFFGQGTRLTVV.

This clone was recorded once. The chain employs TRBV28 and TRBJ2-3, with 7 nucleotides matching TRBD1. The length of the CDR3 is 13 residues. Trimming took 7 bases from V and 4 from J; bases not matched to a gene: 5. CDR1 and CDR2 from the germline V gene are MDHEN and SYDVKM. The CDR3 protein is CASTRQGPDTQYF. The CDR3 DNA follows: TGTGCCAGCACGAGACAGGGTCCAGATACGCAGTATTTT. The full variable domain, rest sourced from reference TRBV28 and TRBJ2-3, is DVKVTQSSRYLVKRTGEKVFLECVQDMDHENMFWYRQDPGLGLRLIYFSYDVKMKEKGDIPEGYSVSREKKERFSLILESASTNQTSMYLCASTRQGPDTQYFGPGTRLTVL.

The chain couples TRBV28 to TRBJ2-5; TRBD2 aligns across 10 bases. The CDR3 covers 18 residues. J gave up 5 bases and V 1 base, and 13 bases lay outside the gene matches. The germline gives CDR1 MDHEN, CDR2 SYDVKM. CDR3 loop: CASSLLLSASGGRETQYF. The CDR3, as DNA: TGTGCCAGCAGTTTATTGCTGTCTGCTAGCGGGGGCCGTGAGACCCAGTACTTC.

The V gene is TRBV29-1, the J gene TRBJ1-3, with D possibly matching TRBD1 (6 bases). CDR3 length equals 13 residues. Germline CDR1 SQVTM, CDR2 ANQGSEA. V was clipped by 7 bases and J by 4 bases, with 14 bases between them. In DNA, the CDR3 is TGCAGCGCAACTCAGGGGTGGGGAAACACCATATATTTT. Protein product: CSATQGWGNTIYF. Full variable domain (outside the CDR3, taken from reference TRBV29-1 and TRBJ1-3): SAVISQKPSRDICQRGTSLTIQCQVDSQVTMMFWYRQQPGQSLTLIATANQGSEATYESGFVIDKFPISRPNLTFSTLTVSNMSPEDSSIYLCSATQGWGNTIYFGEGSWLTVV.

The rearrangement uses TRBV19 and TRBJ2-3; TRBD2 matches at 7 bases. The V gene end was trimmed by 3 bases and the J gene end by 5 bases; junction bases not matched to a gene: 8. There are 15 residues in the CDR3. Germline lookup yields CDR1 LNHDA and CDR2 SQIVND (reference sequence). CDR3 residues: CASSILAGGIDTQYF. The CDR3 coding sequence is TGTGCCAGTAGTATCTTAGCCGGGGGGATAGATACGCAGTATTTT.

The chain carries TRBV6-1 and TRBJ2-5; D is possibly TRBD1 (5 bases). V dropped 1 base and J dropped 1 base, with 7 bases sitting between them. There are 14 residues in the CDR3. Germline CDR1 is MNHNS and CDR2 is SASEGT. CDR3 in amino acids: CASSEEGVQETQYF. The CDR3 DNA follows: TGTGCCAGCAGTGAAGAAGGGGTCCAAGAGACCCAGTACTTC.

The V and J genes are TRBV5-4 and TRBJ2-2; 8 positions agree with TRBD2. Germline V lookup: CDR1 SGHNT, CDR2 YYREEE (reference sequence). V was pared by 0 bases and J by 1 base, with 2 bases of the junction left unmatched. The length of the CDR3 is 16 residues. CDR3: CASSLDSGKNTGELFF. CDR3 DNA: TGTGCCAGCAGCTTGGATAGCGGGAAGAACACCGGGGAGCTGTTTTTT. The entire variable domain, with the rest obtained from reference TRBV5-4 and TRBJ2-2, is as follows: ETGVTQSPTHLIKTRGQQVTLRCSSQSGHNTVSWYQQALGQGPQFIFQYYREEENGRGNFPPRFSGLQFPNYSSELNVNALELDDSALYLCASSLDSGKNTGELFFGEGSRLTVL.